The clone carrying this TCR beta chain was recorded only once. Its antigen is still unknown. This sample stems from a study of cytomegalovirus exposure and HLA in healthy donors. Points from the study as a whole: The authors later found TCR association rates varying by HLA locus, with DRB1 most and HLA-C fewest. TCR beta chain V- and J-gene trimming was linked, in a later analysis, to a missense variant in DCLRE1C.

Trimming pared 5 bases from V and 10 bases from J, leaving 11 bases between. This CDR3 is 11 amino acids long. From germline, CDR1 is DFQATT and CDR2 SNEGSKA (reference sequence). PCR involved 60 Vbeta and 13 Jbeta primers. TCRdb's copy holds only in-frame clones and misses some; the assay was immunoSEQ multiplex PCR. The sample lists approximately 200,000 clones; approximately 80% were seen once. The receptor comes from a girl aged 10 to 17 in good health and CMV-seronegative. The material sequenced was PBMCs. The rearrangement uses TRBV20-1 and TRBJ2-2; D may be TRBD2 (7 bases). The DNA for the CDR3 is TGCAGTGCTCTGGGGGGGCTGGAGCTGTTTTTT. Amino acids: CSALGGLELFF.